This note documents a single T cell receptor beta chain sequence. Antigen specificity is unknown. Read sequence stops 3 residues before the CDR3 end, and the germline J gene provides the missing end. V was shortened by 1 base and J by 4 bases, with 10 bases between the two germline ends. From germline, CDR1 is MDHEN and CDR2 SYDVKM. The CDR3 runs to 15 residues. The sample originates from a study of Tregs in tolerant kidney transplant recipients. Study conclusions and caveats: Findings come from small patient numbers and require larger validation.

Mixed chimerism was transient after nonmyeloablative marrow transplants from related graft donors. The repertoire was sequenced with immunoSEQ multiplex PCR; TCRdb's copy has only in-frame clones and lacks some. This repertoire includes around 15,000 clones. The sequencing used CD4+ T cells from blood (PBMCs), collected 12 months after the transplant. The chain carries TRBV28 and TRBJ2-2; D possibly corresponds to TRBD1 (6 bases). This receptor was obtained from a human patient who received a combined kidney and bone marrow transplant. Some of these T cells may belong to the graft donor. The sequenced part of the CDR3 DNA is TGTGCCAGCAGTTTATTCTGGACAGCCACCGGGGAG. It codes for CASSLFWTATGE. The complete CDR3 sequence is CASSLFWTATGELFF.